The next 31 T cell receptor beta chains were all read from a single sample in a study of blood T cell repertoires in COVID-19. Only in-frame clones appear in the TCRdb table, and some are missing; sequencing was by immunoSEQ multiplex PCR. The profile shows more than 45,000 clones, 80% to 90% of them singletons. Sequences were obtained from peripheral blood. Source of these receptors: a human donor in a cohort sampled during active COVID-19.

The rearrangement joins TRBV5-1 to TRBJ2-5, with 8 bases aligning to TRBD2. With V trimmed by 2 bases and J by 1 base, 4 bases remained unmatched. The germline gives CDR1 SGHRS, CDR2 YFSETQ. The CDR3 consists of 15 residues. The CDR3 sequence is CASSFRGGSQETQYF. Here the CDR3 DNA reads TGCGCCAGCAGCTTCCGCGGGGGGTCCCAAGAGACCCAGTACTTC.

V and J are TRBV29-1 and TRBJ2-7; 11 bases align to TRBD2. The junction had 4 bases not matched to a gene; V was cut back by 4 bases and J by 2 bases. The CDR3 is 14 residues long. Germline-derived CDR1 and CDR2 are SQVTM and ANQGSEA. DNA of the CDR3: TGCAGCGTTGGGGTAGCGGGGGGGACCTACGAGCAGTACTTC. It translates to CSVGVAGGTYEQYF.

The chain couples TRBV21-1 to TRBJ1-5; the table calls TRBD1, which could not be checked here. TRBV21-1 is termed a pseudogene. The CDR3 is 14 amino acids. CDR3 bases: TGTGCCACACGAGACAGGGGTGGCAATCAGCCCCAGCATTTT. Amino acid sequence: CATRDRGGNQPQHF.

This chain connects TRBV30 to TRBJ1-5, with D perhaps matching TRBD1 (6 bases). CDR1 is GTSNPN, CDR2 SVGIG, per germline (reference sequence). CDR3 size: 13 residues. Trimming cost V 2 bases and J 4 bases, with 9 bases left between them. The CDR3, as DNA: TGTGCCTGGAGTTTCCAGGGGAATCAGCCCCAGCATTTT. Protein: CAWSFQGNQPQHF.

The CDR3 protein is CASFRGTGISGNTIYF. In nucleotides, the CDR3 is TGTGCCAGCTTCCGAGGGACAGGTATCTCTGGAAACACCATATATTTT. The chain combines TRBV18 with TRBJ1-3, with 8 bases aligning to TRBD1. J lost 0 bases, V lost 7 bases, and 8 bases had no gene match. From germline, CDR1 is KGHSH and CDR2 LQKENI. The CDR3 spans 16 residues. Complete variable domain (other parts from reference TRBV18 and TRBJ1-3): NAGVMQNPRHLVRRRGQEARLRCSPMKGHSHVYWYRQLPEEGLKFMVYLQKENIIDESGMPKERFSAEFPKEGPSILRIQQVVRGDSAAYFCASFRGTGISGNTIYFGEGSWLTVV.

This clone has only a few counts. The chain is built from TRBV5-1 and TRBJ1-6; D is undetermined. Trimming stripped 3 bases from V and 4 bases from J, with 14 bases between. Germline V CDR1 and CDR2: SGHRS, YFSETQ. The CDR3 runs 16 residues. CDR3 bases: TGCGCCAGCAGCTGGGCGGGCCTTGCTTATAATTCACCCCTCCACTTT. This codes for CASSWAGLAYNSPLHF.

J is TRBJ1-4 and V is TRBV2; TRBD1 is a possible D gene (5 bases). The CDR3 spans 14 residues. Trimming took off 4 bases at V and 1 base at J, with 7 bases between the two ends. The germline V gene has CDR1 SNHLY and CDR2 FYNNEI. The CDR3 DNA reads as TGTGCCAGCAGTGGTCAGGGAACTAATGAAAAACTGTTTTTT. This codes for CASSGQGTNEKLFF.

The chain is built from TRBV19 and TRBJ1-2; D remains unclear. This CDR3 has 17 residues. V was trimmed by 3 bases and J by 6 bases, leaving 23 bases between them. Germline loops: CDR1 LNHDA, CDR2 SQIVND (reference sequence). CDR3 residues: CASSIIEISAASDGYTF. CDR3 DNA sequence: TGTGCCAGTAGTATCATCGAGATTTCGGCCGCTAGTGATGGCTACACCTTC. Full variable domain (rest looked up from reference TRBV19 and TRBJ1-2): DGGITQSPKYLFRKEGQNVTLSCEQNLNHDAMYWYRQDPGQGLRLIYYSQIVNDFQKGDIAEGYSVSREKKESFPLTVTSAQKNPTAFYLCASSIIEISAASDGYTFGSGTRLTVV.

The chain has TRBV13 and TRBJ2-5; D is unclear. Germline assignment: CDR1 PRHDT and CDR2 FYEKMQ (reference sequence). Trimming shortened V by 5 bases and J by 4 bases, and 8 bases separated the two germline ends. The CDR3 spans 12 residues. This CDR3 reads CASSLPLETQYF. DNA for the CDR3: TGTGCCAGCAGCCTCCCCCTAGAGACCCAGTACTTC.

The V gene is TRBV18, the J gene TRBJ2-7, with 9 bases identical to TRBD1. V gave up 0 bases and J gave up 5 bases; unmatched junction bases: 5. Germline values: CDR1 KGHSH, CDR2 LQKENI. This CDR3 comprises 15 residues. CDR3 nucleotide sequence: TGTGCCAGCTCACCACCCGGGGACAGGGAAAACGAGCAGTACTTC. Its translation: CASSPPGDRENEQYF. The complete variable domain, with remaining parts taken from reference TRBV18 and TRBJ2-7, reads NAGVMQNPRHLVRRRGQEARLRCSPMKGHSHVYWYRQLPEEGLKFMVYLQKENIIDESGMPKERFSAEFPKEGPSILRIQQVVRGDSAAYFCASSPPGDRENEQYFGPGTRLTVT.

V gene TRBV6-1 combines with J gene TRBJ1-4; D call uncertain. There are 14 residues in the CDR3. The V gene lost 2 bases and the J gene lost 3 bases, with 7 bases spanning the gap. Germline V CDR1 and CDR2: MNHNS, SASEGT. The CDR3 DNA reads TGTGCCAGCAGTGAAAGGCGGGCTAATGAAAAACTGTTTTTT. Residues: CASSERRANEKLFF.

The chain carries TRBV7-2 and TRBJ2-7; possibly TRBD1 for D (5 bases). This CDR3 comprises 15 residues. Trimming shortened V by 5 bases and J by 6 bases, and 20 bases separated the two germline ends. Germline values: CDR1 SGHTA, CDR2 FQGNSA. The CDR3 region has the DNA TGTGCCAGCAGCAATCACATGGACACTTATCGCGAGCAGTACTTC. This codes for CASSNHMDTYREQYF.

The V and J genes are TRBV6-2 or TRBV6-3 and TRBJ1-5; tentatively, D is TRBD1 (5 bases). CDR3 length: 18 amino acids. From germline, CDR1 is MNHEY and CDR2 SVGEGT. The germline V and J ends were trimmed by 2 bases and 0 bases, with 17 bases remaining between them. CDR3 region: CASSYLKGGGYSNQPQHF. The CDR3 DNA reads as TGTGCCAGCAGTTACCTGAAGGGTGGGGGGTATAGCAATCAGCCCCAGCATTTT.

The CDR3 is CASSPLSGGPPGELFF. The CDR3 coding sequence is TGCGCCAGCAGCCCACTTAGCGGGGGGCCTCCCGGGGAGCTGTTTTTT. The chain couples TRBV5-1 to TRBJ2-2; 10 positions match TRBD2. Germline lookup yields CDR1 SGHRS and CDR2 YFSETQ. The CDR3 is 16 residues long. V was clipped by 4 bases and J by 6 bases; unmatched bases: 9.

This chain connects TRBV29-1 to TRBJ2-1; D possibly corresponds to TRBD2 (7 bases). There are 13 residues in the CDR3. Germline values: CDR1 SQVTM, CDR2 ANQGSEA. The CDR3 sequence: CTSIGGGYNEQFF. CDR3 coding DNA: TGCACCTCGATAGGGGGGGGGTACAATGAGCAGTTCTTC.

The V call is TRBV4-3, the J call TRBJ1-2; D is unclear. Per the germline V gene, CDR1 is LGHNA and CDR2 is YSLEER. The CDR3 is made up of 16 amino acids. V was trimmed by 0 bases and J by 6 bases, leaving 17 bases between them. This CDR3 is CASSQDHGEQYNGYTF. CDR3 DNA sequence: TGCGCCAGCAGCCAAGATCACGGGGAACAGTATAATGGCTACACCTTC.

The chain couples TRBV12-5 to TRBJ1-5; D might be TRBD1 (5 bases). The CDR3 covers 16 residues. The V end was cut by 7 bases, the J end by 5 bases, with 21 bases between. Germline assignment: CDR1 LGHNT and CDR2 FRNRAP. CDR3 DNA: TGTGCTAGTGCCCAGCTGGCGCGGGGCCGGGATCAGCCCCAGCATTTT. Translating gives CASAQLARGRDQPQHF.

V gene TRBV9 combines with J gene TRBJ1-5, with D unresolved. CDR1 is SGDLS, CDR2 YYNGEE, per germline. Between the trimmed V and J ends, which lost 0 bases and 4 bases, there was a span of 11 bases. CDR3 length: 15 amino acids. The CDR3 is CASSVGSSGNQPQHF. The DNA of the CDR3 is TGTGCCAGCAGCGTAGGTTCGTCAGGAAATCAGCCCCAGCATTTT.

This clone was counted a few times. The chain employs TRBV7-6 and TRBJ2-2; a possible D gene is TRBD1 (6 bases). The germline gives CDR1 SGHVS, CDR2 FNYEAQ. The CDR3 contains 15 residues. Trimming cost V 6 bases and J 2 bases, with 13 bases left between them. The CDR3 region is CASRGQGQNTGELFF. CDR3 sequence (DNA): TGTGCCAGCAGGGGGCAGGGGCAAAACACCGGGGAGCTGTTTTTT.

This clone has more than one count but fewer than ten. This chain joins TRBV7-9 and TRBJ1-1, with D possibly being TRBD1 (5 bases). The V end was cut by 1 base, the J end by 1 base, with 7 bases between. CDR1 is SEHNR and CDR2 is FQNEAQ in the germline V gene (reference sequence). This CDR3 region has 14 residues. Written as DNA, the CDR3 is TGTGCCAGCAGCTTAGAAACAGGGAACACTGAAGCTTTCTTT. Translated, it gives CASSLETGNTEAFF.

The chain couples TRBV4-1 to TRBJ1-2; perhaps TRBD1 as D (6 bases). There are 17 residues in the CDR3. Germline V gives CDR1 MGHRA, CDR2 YSYEKL. V lost 0 bases and J 5 bases, leaving 19 bases between the germline ends. The CDR3 here is CASSQDLAGEGRYGYTF. The CDR3 DNA reads TGCGCCAGCAGCCAAGATTTGGCAGGGGAGGGAAGGTATGGCTACACCTTC.

The chain combines TRBV15 with TRBJ2-1; 9 nucleotides match TRBD1. Trimming removed 8 bases from V and 9 bases from J; junction bases left unmatched: 8. Germline V gives CDR1 LNHNV, CDR2 YYDKDF (reference sequence). CDR3 length: 13 amino acids. CDR3 DNA: TGTGCCACCGAAGGGGACAGGGTGGGTGAGCAGTTCTTC. It translates to CATEGDRVGEQFF.

The chain employs TRBV6-2 or TRBV6-3 and TRBJ2-3, with D possibly being TRBD2 (5 bases). V gave up 2 bases and J gave up 5 bases, with 5 bases separating them. The CDR3 length is 12 residues. Germline V gene lookup returns CDR1 MNHEY and CDR2 SVGEGT. CDR3 amino acids: CASSYAGDTQYF. The CDR3 DNA follows: TGTGCCAGCAGTTACGCGGGAGATACGCAGTATTTT.

CDR3 loop: CASSSLAGGTDTQYF. The CDR3 DNA reads as TGTGCCAGCAGCTCTCTAGCGGGGGGCACAGATACGCAGTATTTT. The rearrangement uses TRBV7-3 and TRBJ2-3; TRBD2 matches 10 bases. This CDR3 is 15 amino acids long. V lost 4 bases, J lost 1 base, and 2 bases stayed unmatched. CDR1 is SGHTA, CDR2 FQGTGA, per germline.

This clone was detected only once. The chain combines TRBV9 with TRBJ2-7; TRBD1 matches at 12 bases. V gave up 4 bases and J gave up 5 bases; unmatched junction bases: 13. Germline V gene sequence: CDR1 SGDLS, CDR2 YYNGEE. The CDR3 is 17 residues long. The CDR3 protein is CASSLLPRGTGGNEQYF. CDR3 nucleotides: TGTGCCAGCAGCCTCCTCCCACGGGGGACAGGGGGCAACGAGCAGTACTTC.

The chain uses TRBV6-6 and TRBJ1-1; a possible D gene is TRBD1 (6 bases). The CDR3 is 12 residues long. Per the germline V gene, CDR1 is MNHNY and CDR2 is SVGAGI (reference sequence). V was shortened by 6 bases and J by 3 bases, with 8 bases between the two germline ends. As DNA, the CDR3 is TGTGCCAGCAGAAGACAGGACACTGAAGCTTTCTTT. The encoded protein is CASRRQDTEAFF.

This clone was picked up one time. This chain connects TRBV19 to TRBJ2-5; TRBD1 agrees at 10 bases. The germline V gene has CDR1 LNHDA and CDR2 SQIVND (reference sequence). Germline trimming cut 6 bases from V and 3 bases from J; bases unmatched to any gene: 7. This CDR3 has 15 amino acids. The DNA for the CDR3 is TGTGCCAGTAGCTTAGACAGGGGGCGAGAAGAGACCCAGTACTTC. Translation gives CASSLDRGREETQYF.

The chain couples TRBV4-1 to TRBJ1-5; TRBD1 agrees at 8 bases. The CDR3 spans 18 residues. CDR1 is MGHRA, CDR2 YSYEKL, per germline. V lost 3 bases and J lost 7; bases outside the gene matches: 17. CDR3 in DNA: TGCGCCAGCAGCCAGAAGTTAGGACAGGGAAGCCTCCGGCAGCCCCAGCATTTT. This gives the protein CASSQKLGQGSLRQPQHF.

The chain combines TRBV20-1 with TRBJ1-4; no definite D call. This CDR3 has 13 residues. Germline CDR1 DFQATT, CDR2 SNEGSKA (reference sequence). The V and J ends lost 3 bases and 3 bases respectively, with 8 bases between them. The CDR3 spells CSASSGSNEKLFF. CDR3 sequence (DNA): TGCAGTGCTAGTTCGGGTTCTAATGAAAAACTGTTTTTT.

This clone was picked up one time. The CDR3 region is CASGLGVDTQYF. The CDR3 DNA reads as TGTGCCAGCGGCCTAGGGGTAGATACGCAGTATTTT. The gene calls are TRBV6-5 and TRBJ2-3; D perhaps matches TRBD1 (5 bases). V was cut by 8 bases and J by 5 bases, with 11 bases left in between. Per germline, CDR1 MNHEY and CDR2 SVGAGI. There are 12 residues in the CDR3.

The chain carries TRBV7-3 and TRBJ1-1; D is unclear. Germline loops: CDR1 SGHTA, CDR2 FQGTGA. Trimming removed 4 bases from V and 6 bases from J, with 12 bases in between. The CDR3 covers 13 residues. CDR3 DNA: TGTGCCAGCAGCTCACTACCGGAGTCTGAAGCTTTCTTT. Amino acids: CASSSLPESEAFF. The whole variable domain, remainder taken from reference TRBV7-3 and TRBJ1-1, is GAGVSQTPSNKVTEKGKYVELRCDPISGHTALYWYRQSLGQGPEFLIYFQGTGAADDSGLPNDRFFAVRPEGSVSTLKIQRTERGDSAVYLCASSSLPESEAFFGQGTRLTVV.